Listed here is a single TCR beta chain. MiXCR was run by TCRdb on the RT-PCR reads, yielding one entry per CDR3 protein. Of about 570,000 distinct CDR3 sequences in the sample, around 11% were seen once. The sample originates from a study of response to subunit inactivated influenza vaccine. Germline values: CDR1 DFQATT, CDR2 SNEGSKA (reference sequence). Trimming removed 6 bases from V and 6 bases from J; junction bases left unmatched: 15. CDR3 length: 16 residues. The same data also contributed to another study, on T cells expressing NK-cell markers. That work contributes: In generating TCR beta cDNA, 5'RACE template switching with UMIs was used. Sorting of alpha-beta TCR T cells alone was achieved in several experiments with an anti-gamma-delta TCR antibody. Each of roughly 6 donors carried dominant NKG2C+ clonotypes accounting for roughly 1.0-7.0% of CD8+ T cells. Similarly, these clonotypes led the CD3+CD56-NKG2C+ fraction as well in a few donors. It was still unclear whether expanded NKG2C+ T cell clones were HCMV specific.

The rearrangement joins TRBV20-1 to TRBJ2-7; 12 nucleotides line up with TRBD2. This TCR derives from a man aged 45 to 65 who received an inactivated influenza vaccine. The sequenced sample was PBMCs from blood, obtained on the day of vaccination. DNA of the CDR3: TGCAGTGCCCCGGGACTAGCGGGTAGGCCCGCGGGCGAGCAGTACTTC. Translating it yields CSAPGLAGRPAGEQYF.